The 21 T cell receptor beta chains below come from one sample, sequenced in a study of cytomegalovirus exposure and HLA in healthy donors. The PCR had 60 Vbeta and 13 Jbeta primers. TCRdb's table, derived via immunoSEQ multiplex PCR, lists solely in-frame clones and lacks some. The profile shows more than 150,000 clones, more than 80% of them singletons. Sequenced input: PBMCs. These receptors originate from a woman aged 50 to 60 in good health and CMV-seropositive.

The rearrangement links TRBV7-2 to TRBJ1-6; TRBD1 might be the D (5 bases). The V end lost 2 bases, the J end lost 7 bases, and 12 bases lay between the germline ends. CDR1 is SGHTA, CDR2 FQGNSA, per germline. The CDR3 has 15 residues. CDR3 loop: CASSLSADSNSPLHF. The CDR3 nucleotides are TGTGCCAGCAGCTTATCTGCCGACAGCAATTCACCCCTCCACTTT.

The CDR3 protein is CASSEGRVTGELFF. CDR3 nucleotide sequence: TGTGCCAGTAGTGAGGGGAGGGTCACCGGGGAGCTGTTTTTT. This chain joins TRBV19 and TRBJ2-2, with 7 bases matching TRBD2. The germline CDR1 and CDR2 sequences are LNHDA and SQIVND (reference sequence). The CDR3 consists of 14 residues. Trimming removed 5 bases from V and 4 bases from J; junction bases left unmatched: 4.

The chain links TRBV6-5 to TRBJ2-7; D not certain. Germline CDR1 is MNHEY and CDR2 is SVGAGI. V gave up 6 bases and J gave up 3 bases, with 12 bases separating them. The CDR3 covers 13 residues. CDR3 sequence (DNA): TGTGCCAGCAGGGTTCGGGTGGACTACGAGCAGTACTTC. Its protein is CASRVRVDYEQYF.

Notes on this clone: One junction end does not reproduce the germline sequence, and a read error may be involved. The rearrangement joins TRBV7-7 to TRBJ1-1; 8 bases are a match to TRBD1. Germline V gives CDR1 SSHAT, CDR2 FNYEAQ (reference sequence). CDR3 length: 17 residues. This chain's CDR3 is CASSPEVEDREGTEAFF. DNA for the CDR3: TGTGCTAGCAGCCCCGAAGTAGAGGACAGGGAGGGCACTGAAGCTTTCTTT.

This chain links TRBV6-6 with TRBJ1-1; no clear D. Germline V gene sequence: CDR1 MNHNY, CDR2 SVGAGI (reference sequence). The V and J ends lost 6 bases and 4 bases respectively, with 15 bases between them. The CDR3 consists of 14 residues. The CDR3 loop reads CASRLDPGFTEAFF. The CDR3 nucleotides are TGTGCCAGCAGGCTCGATCCAGGTTTCACTGAAGCTTTCTTT.

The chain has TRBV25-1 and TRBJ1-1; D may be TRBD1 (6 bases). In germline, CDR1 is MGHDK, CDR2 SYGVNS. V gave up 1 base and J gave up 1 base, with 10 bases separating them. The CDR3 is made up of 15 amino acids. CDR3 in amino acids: CASSELGHKNTEAFF. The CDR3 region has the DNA TGTGCCAGCAGTGAATTGGGACACAAGAACACTGAAGCTTTCTTT.

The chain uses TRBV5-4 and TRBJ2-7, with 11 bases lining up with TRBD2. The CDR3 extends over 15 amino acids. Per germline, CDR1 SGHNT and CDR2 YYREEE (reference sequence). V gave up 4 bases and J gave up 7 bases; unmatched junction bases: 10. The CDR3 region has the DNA TGTGCCAGCAGCCCCCGAGGGGGACTAGCGGTTGAGCAGTACTTC. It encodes CASSPRGGLAVEQYF.

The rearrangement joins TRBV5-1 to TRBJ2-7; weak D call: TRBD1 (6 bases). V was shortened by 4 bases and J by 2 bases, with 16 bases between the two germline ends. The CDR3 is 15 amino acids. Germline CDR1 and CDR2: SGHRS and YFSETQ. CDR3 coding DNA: TGCGCCAGCAGCCCAGGGACATCGGTTACCTACGAGCAGTACTTC. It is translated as CASSPGTSVTYEQYF.

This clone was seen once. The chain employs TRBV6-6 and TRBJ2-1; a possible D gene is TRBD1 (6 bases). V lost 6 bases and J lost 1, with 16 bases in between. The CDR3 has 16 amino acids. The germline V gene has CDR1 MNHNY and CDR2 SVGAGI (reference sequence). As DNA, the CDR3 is TGTGCCAGCAGGGACTCGTCAGGGGAATCCTACAATGAGCAGTTCTTC. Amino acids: CASRDSSGESYNEQFF.

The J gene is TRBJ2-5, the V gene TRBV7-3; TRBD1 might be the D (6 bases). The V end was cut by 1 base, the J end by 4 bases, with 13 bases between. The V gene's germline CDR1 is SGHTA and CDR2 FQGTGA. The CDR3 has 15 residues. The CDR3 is CASSLMGRGIETQYF. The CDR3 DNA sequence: TGTGCCAGCAGCTTAATGGGCAGGGGAATAGAGACCCAGTACTTC. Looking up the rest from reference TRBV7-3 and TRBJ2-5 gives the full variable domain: GAGVSQTPSNKVTEKGKYVELRCDPISGHTALYWYRQSLGQGPEFLIYFQGTGAADDSGLPNDRFFAVRPEGSVSTLKIQRTERGDSAVYLCASSLMGRGIETQYFGPGTRLLVL.

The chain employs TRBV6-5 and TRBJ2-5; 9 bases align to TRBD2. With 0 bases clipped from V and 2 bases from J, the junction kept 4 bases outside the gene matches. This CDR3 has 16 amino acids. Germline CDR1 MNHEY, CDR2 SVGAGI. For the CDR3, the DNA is TGTGCCAGCAGTTACTCGTATAGCGGGGGACAAGAGACCCAGTACTTC. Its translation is CASSYSYSGGQETQYF.

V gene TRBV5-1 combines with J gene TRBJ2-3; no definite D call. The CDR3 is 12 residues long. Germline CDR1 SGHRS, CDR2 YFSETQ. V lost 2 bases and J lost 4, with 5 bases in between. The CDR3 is CASSFPSDTQYF. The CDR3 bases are TGCGCCAGCAGCTTCCCTTCAGATACGCAGTATTTT.

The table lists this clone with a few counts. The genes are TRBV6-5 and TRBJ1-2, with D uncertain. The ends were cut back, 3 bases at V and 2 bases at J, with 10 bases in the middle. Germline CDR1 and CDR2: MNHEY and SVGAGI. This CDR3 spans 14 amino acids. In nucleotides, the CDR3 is TGTGCCAGCAGTTATCGGGATATAAACTATGGCTACACCTTC. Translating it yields CASSYRDINYGYTF.

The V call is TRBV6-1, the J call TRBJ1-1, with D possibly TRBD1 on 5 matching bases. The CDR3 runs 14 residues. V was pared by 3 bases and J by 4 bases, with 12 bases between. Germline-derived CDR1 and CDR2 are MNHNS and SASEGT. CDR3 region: CASSEPGLGTEAFF. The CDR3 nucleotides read TGTGCCAGCAGTGAGCCAGGGTTAGGCACTGAAGCTTTCTTT.

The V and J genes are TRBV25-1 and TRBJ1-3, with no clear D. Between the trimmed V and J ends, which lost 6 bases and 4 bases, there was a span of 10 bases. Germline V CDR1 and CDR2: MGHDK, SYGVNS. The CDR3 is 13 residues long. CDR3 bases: TGTGCCAGCAGGACTCCGGGGGGAAACACCATATATTTT. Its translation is CASRTPGGNTIYF.

The CDR3 bases are TGTGCCAGCAGGGCCCGGAGAAGCGAGCAGTACTTC. The encoded protein is CASRARRSEQYF. The chain uses TRBV6-5 and TRBJ2-7; D gene unclear. Trimming took 6 bases from V and 6 from J, leaving 12 bases between them. The V gene's germline CDR1 is MNHEY and CDR2 SVGAGI. The length of the CDR3 is 12 residues.

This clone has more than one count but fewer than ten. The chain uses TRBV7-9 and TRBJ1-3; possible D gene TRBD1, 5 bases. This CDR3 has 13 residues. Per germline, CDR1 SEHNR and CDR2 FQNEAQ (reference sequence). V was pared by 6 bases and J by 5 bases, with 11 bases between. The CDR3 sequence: CASRYQDRNTIYF. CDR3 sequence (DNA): TGTGCCAGCAGGTATCAGGACAGAAACACCATATATTTT.

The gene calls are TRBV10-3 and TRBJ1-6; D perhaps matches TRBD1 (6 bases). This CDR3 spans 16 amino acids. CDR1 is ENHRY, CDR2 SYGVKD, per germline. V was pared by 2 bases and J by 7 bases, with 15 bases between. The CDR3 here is CAISEGYREGNSPLHF. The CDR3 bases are TGTGCCATCAGTGAGGGGTACAGGGAGGGGAATTCACCCCTCCACTTT.

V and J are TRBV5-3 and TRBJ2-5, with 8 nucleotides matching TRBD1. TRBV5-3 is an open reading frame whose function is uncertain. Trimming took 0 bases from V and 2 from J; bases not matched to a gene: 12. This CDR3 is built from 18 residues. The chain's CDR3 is CARSLANTGTGMQETQYF. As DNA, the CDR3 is TGTGCCAGAAGCTTGGCCAACACGGGGACAGGTATGCAAGAGACCCAGTACTTC.

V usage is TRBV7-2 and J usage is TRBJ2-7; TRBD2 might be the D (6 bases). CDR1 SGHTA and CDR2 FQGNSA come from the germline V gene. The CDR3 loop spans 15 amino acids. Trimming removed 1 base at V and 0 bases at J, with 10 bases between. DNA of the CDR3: TGTGCCAGCAGCTTAGGCGGGGCGCCCTCCTACGAGCAGTACTTC. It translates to CASSLGGAPSYEQYF.

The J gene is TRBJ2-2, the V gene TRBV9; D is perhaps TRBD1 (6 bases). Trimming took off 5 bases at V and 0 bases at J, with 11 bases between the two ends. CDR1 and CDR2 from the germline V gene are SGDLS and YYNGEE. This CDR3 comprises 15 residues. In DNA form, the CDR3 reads TGTGCCAGCAGAACCGGGACAACGAACACCGGGGAGCTGTTTTTT. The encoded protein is CASRTGTTNTGELFF.